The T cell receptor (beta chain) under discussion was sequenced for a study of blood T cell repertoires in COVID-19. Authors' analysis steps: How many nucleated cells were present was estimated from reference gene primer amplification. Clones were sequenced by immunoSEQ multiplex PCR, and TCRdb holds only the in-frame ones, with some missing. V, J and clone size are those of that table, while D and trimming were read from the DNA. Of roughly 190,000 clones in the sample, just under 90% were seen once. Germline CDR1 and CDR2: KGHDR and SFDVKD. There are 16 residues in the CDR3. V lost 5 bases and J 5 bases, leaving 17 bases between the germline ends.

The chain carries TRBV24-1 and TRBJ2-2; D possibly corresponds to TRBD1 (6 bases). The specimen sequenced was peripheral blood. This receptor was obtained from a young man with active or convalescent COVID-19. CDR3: CATSALGAGSTGELFF. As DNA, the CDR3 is TGTGCCACCAGTGCCTTGGGGGCAGGGAGTACCGGGGAGCTGTTTTTT.